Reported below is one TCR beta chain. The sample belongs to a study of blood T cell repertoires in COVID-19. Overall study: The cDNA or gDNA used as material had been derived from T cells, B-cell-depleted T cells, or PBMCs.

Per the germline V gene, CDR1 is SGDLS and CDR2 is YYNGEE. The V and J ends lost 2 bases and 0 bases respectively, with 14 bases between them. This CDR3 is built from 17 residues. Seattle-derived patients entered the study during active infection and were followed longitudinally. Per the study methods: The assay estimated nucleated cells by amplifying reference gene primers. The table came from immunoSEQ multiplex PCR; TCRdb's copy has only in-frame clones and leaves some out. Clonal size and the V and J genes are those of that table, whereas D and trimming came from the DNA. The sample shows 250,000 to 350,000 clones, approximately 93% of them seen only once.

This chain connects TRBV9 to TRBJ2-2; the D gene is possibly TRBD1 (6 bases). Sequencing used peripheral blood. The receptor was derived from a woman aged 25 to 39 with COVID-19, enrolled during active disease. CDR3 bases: TGTGCCAGCAGCGTCAGGACAGATTATGCGAACACCGGGGAGCTGTTTTTT. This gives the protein CASSVRTDYANTGELFF.